These 17 T cell receptor beta chains share one sample of origin, sequenced in a study of cytomegalovirus exposure and HLA in healthy donors. It was with 60 Vbeta and 13 Jbeta primers that the PCR ran. Method: immunoSEQ multiplex PCR; TCRdb's copy keeps in-frame clones and lacks some. The table records 150,000 to 200,000 clones, more than 70% of them present only once. Sequencing used PBMCs. These receptor sequences come from a woman aged 40 to 55 in good health and CMV-seronegative.

The chain is built from TRBV9 and TRBJ1-3, with 8 bases aligning to TRBD1. Germline-derived CDR1 and CDR2 are SGDLS and YYNGEE. J lost 4 bases, V lost 2 bases, and 11 bases had no gene match. CDR3 length equals 17 residues. CDR3 amino acids: CASSVKAQGAVGNTIYF. The CDR3 bases are TGTGCCAGCAGCGTCAAAGCCCAGGGGGCGGTGGGAAACACCATATATTTT.

The chain joins TRBV18 to TRBJ2-3; 8 bases fit TRBD1. The CDR3 consists of 16 residues. After removal of 1 base from V and 1 base from J, the junction contained 4 bases not matched to a gene. CDR1 and CDR2 (germline): KGHSH, LQKENI. The CDR3 spells CASSPRQGAGTDTQYF. CDR3 nucleotides: TGTGCCAGCTCACCACGCCAGGGGGCCGGCACAGATACGCAGTATTTT.

J is TRBJ1-3 and V is TRBV10-3, with no clear D. Germline-derived CDR1 and CDR2 are ENHRY and SYGVKD. V was shortened by 1 base and J by 0 bases, with 10 bases between the two germline ends. CDR3 size: 16 residues. CDR3 sequence reads: CAISELTVRSGNTIYF. The CDR3 DNA reads as TGTGCCATCAGTGAGTTAACAGTGCGCTCTGGAAACACCATATATTTT.

The chain has TRBV11-3 and TRBJ2-1, with TRBD2 matching over 10 bases. After removal of 5 bases from V and 0 bases from J, the junction contained 16 bases not matched to a gene. This CDR3 contains 20 residues. Germline CDR1 SGHNT, CDR2 YENEEA. The CDR3: CASSTTWWTSGQSSYNEQFF. DNA of the CDR3: TGTGCCAGCAGCACGACGTGGTGGACTAGCGGACAGAGCTCCTACAATGAGCAGTTCTTC.

This chain connects TRBV5-1 to TRBJ1-1, with D hard to call. The CDR3 sequence is 16 residues long. Trimming took 0 bases from V and 4 from J, leaving 16 bases between them. The germline gives CDR1 SGHRS, CDR2 YFSETQ. CDR3 sequence reads: CASSLAGRASGTEAFF. The CDR3 coding sequence is TGCGCCAGCAGCTTGGCCGGGAGGGCTTCGGGCACTGAAGCTTTCTTT.

This clone was detected only once. The chain joins TRBV2 to TRBJ2-7; the D gene is possibly TRBD1 (6 bases). Trimming shortened V by 4 bases and J by 3 bases, and 13 bases separated the two germline ends. This CDR3 has 14 residues. Germline lookup yields CDR1 SNHLY and CDR2 FYNNEI. Written as DNA, the CDR3 is TGTGCCAGCAGTGTGAGGGGGTCGCTCTACGAGCAGTACGTC. It is translated as CASSVRGSLYEQYV.

V gene TRBV4-3 combines with J gene TRBJ2-1, with D unclear. Deletions cut 0 bases from V and 3 bases from J, with 9 bases between. The CDR3 has 15 amino acids. Looked up from germline, CDR1 is LGHNA and CDR2 is YSLEER. Here the CDR3 reads CASSQDPAGYNEQFF. Here the CDR3 DNA reads TGCGCCAGCAGCCAAGACCCGGCAGGCTACAATGAGCAGTTCTTC.

J is TRBJ1-1 and V is TRBV18; 8 bases are a match to TRBD1. After removal of 2 bases from V and 11 bases from J, the junction contained 7 bases not matched to a gene. CDR1 KGHSH and CDR2 LQKENI come from the germline V gene. The CDR3 spans 13 residues. The CDR3 DNA reads as TGTGCCAGCTCACCATTGGAGACAGGGGAGGCTTTCTTT. It codes for CASSPLETGEAFF.

The rearrangement links TRBV18 to TRBJ2-1; TRBD2 aligns across 8 bases. There are 15 residues in the CDR3. With V trimmed by 5 bases and J by 0 bases, 3 bases remained unmatched. Germline CDR1 KGHSH, CDR2 LQKENI. CDR3 in amino acids: CASSERGSSYNEQFF. CDR3 DNA: TGTGCCAGCTCAGAGCGGGGGAGCTCCTACAATGAGCAGTTCTTC.

This clone has only a few counts. V and J are TRBV6-1 and TRBJ2-1, with 8 bases aligning to TRBD2. Germline CDR1 reads MNHNS; CDR2 reads SASEGT. V shed 1 base, J shed 3 bases, and the junction held 2 bases outside the gene matches. The CDR3 extends over 15 amino acids. CDR3 in amino acids: CASSEGTSFYNEQFF. CDR3 nucleotides: TGTGCCAGCAGTGAAGGGACTAGCTTCTACAATGAGCAGTTCTTC.

The chain employs TRBV5-1 and TRBJ2-3, with 12 bases aligning to TRBD2. V shed 1 base and J 4 bases; nucleotides not matched to a gene: 1. Per germline, CDR1 SGHRS and CDR2 YFSETQ. The length of the CDR3 is 15 residues. DNA for the CDR3: TGCGCCAGCAGCTTGTCTAGCGGGAGGGCAGATACGCAGTATTTT. This translates into CASSLSSGRADTQYF.

As for this clone: Other nucleotide sequences in the sample specify the same CDR3. V gene TRBV7-2 combines with J gene TRBJ1-3; D unresolved. This CDR3 contains 13 residues. The ends were cut back, 5 bases at V and 0 bases at J, with 5 bases in the middle. Germline V lookup: CDR1 SGHTA, CDR2 FQGNSA. CDR3 in amino acids: CASSSSSGNTIYF. CDR3 DNA sequence: TGTGCCAGCAGCAGTAGCTCTGGAAACACCATATATTTT.

The J gene is TRBJ2-4, the V gene TRBV4-3; the D gene is possibly TRBD2 (5 bases). Per the germline V gene, CDR1 is LGHNA and CDR2 is YSLEER. The CDR3 loop spans 15 amino acids. Trimming shortened V by 5 bases and J by 7 bases, and 18 bases separated the two germline ends. DNA of the CDR3: TGCGCCAGCAGCGCAATCGGAGGTTCTGGGAACATTCAGTACTTC. It codes for CASSAIGGSGNIQYF.

The chain employs TRBV29-1 and TRBJ1-2; 7 bases align to TRBD1. From germline, CDR1 is SQVTM and CDR2 ANQGSEA. The V gene end was trimmed by 5 bases and the J gene end by 2 bases; junction bases not matched to a gene: 5. CDR3 length: 13 residues. CDR3 sequence reads: CSVKQGGNYGYTF. The CDR3 DNA follows: TGCAGCGTTAAGCAGGGGGGAAACTATGGCTACACCTTC.

The chain recombines TRBV5-1 with TRBJ2-1, with 11 bases that match TRBD1. J lost 9 bases, V lost 4 bases, and 12 bases had no gene match. From germline, CDR1 is SGHRS and CDR2 YFSETQ. The CDR3 totals 16 residues. The DNA of the CDR3 is TGCGCCAGCAGCAGAGGACAGGGGGCGGCTGTTGCTGAGCAGTTCTTC. This encodes CASSRGQGAAVAEQFF.

The chain links TRBV5-6 to TRBJ2-1; 12 bases agree with TRBD2. With V trimmed by 2 bases and J by 4 bases, 4 bases remained unmatched. Germline lookup yields CDR1 SGHDT and CDR2 YYEEEE. This CDR3 is built from 16 residues. The CDR3 protein is CASSFATSGRYNEQFF. The CDR3 coding sequence is TGTGCCAGCAGCTTCGCGACTAGCGGGAGATACAATGAGCAGTTCTTC.

The chain carries TRBV27 and TRBJ2-2; 11 bases line up with TRBD2. Germline V gene lookup returns CDR1 MNHEY and CDR2 SMNVEV (reference sequence). CDR3 size: 18 residues. The trim removed 8 bases at V and 1 base at J, leaving 12 bases unmatched. The DNA of the CDR3 is TGTGCCAGCCGAAATTTGAATAGCGGGAGGGGGAACACCGGGGAGCTGTTTTTT. It encodes CASRNLNSGRGNTGELFF.